The entry below describes one T cell receptor (beta chain). What it binds is not known. The entry originates in a study of a mutant IDH1 vaccine in newly diagnosed glioma. Background on the study: Initiation of the vaccine course occurred 4-6 weeks after radiotherapy alone, or alongside temozolomide cycles. Most had both radiotherapy and temozolomide beforehand; others had only one.

CDR3 length: 15 residues. CDR1 is SGDLS, CDR2 YYNGEE, per germline. Trimming removed 0 bases at V and 4 bases at J, with 14 bases between. Points from the study as a whole: Vaccine-induced immune responses occurred in roughly 93% of patients.

This table comes from immunoSEQ multiplex PCR, and its TCRdb copy is limited to in-frame clones, with some not included. The sample lists fewer than 75,000 clones, around 85% seen once, with approximately 9.5% in the top ten. The sample's time point: week 11, during vaccination. Vaccination used 300 ug of mutant IDH1 20-mer peptide per dose, with topical imiquimod. The clonotype comes from a woman aged 50 to 60 with glioma. Material: PBMCs, obtained from a glioma patient whose treatment included an IDH1 peptide vaccine. The chain uses TRBV9 and TRBJ2-7, with D unresolved. The CDR3 DNA follows: TGTGCCAGCAGCGTAGGATGGGCAGATCTATACGAGCAGTACTTC. Amino acids: CASSVGWADLYEQYF.